The present TCR beta chain was sequenced within a study of response to subunit inactivated influenza vaccine. TCRdb passed the RT-PCR reads through MiXCR, listing each CDR3 protein once. The table includes more than 550,000 distinct CDR3 sequences, 10% to 12% detected once. From germline, CDR1 is SGHRS and CDR2 YFSETQ. The CDR3 is 15 amino acids. V lost 6 bases, J lost 2 bases, and 9 bases stayed unmatched. This sample was also put to use in a study of T cells expressing NK-cell markers. From that paper: The authors made TCR beta cDNA libraries by 5'RACE template switching. This switching added a universal primer site and UMIs. Dominant NKG2C+ clonotypes were found to form 1.0-7.0% of CD8+ T cells in about 6 donors.

The origin of this receptor is a man over 45 who received an inactivated influenza vaccine. The chain has TRBV5-1 and TRBJ2-3; TRBD1 matches at 7 bases. This sample comprised PBMCs from blood, obtained on the day of vaccination. Here the CDR3 reads CASTPGQQFTDTQYF. In DNA, the CDR3 is TGCGCCAGCACCCCGGGACAGCAATTCACAGATACGCAGTATTTT. Filled out from reference TRBV5-1 and TRBJ2-3, the complete variable domain reads KAGVTQTPRYLIKTRGQQVTLSCSPISGHRSVSWYQQTPGQGLQFLFEYFSETQRNKGNFPGRFSGRQFSNSRSEMNVSTLELGDSALYLCASTPGQQFTDTQYFGPGTRLTVL.